The 21 T cell receptor beta chains listed next were all sequenced from one sample in a study of blood T cell repertoires in COVID-19. Some clones are missing from TCRdb's copy, which holds only in-frame ones; the method was immunoSEQ multiplex PCR. The table shows about 150,000 clones, with around 84% occurring only once. Sequenced material: PBMCs or T cells enriched from blood (not recorded which). All receptors come from a woman in her forties or fifties who had recovered from COVID-19.

The CDR3 region has the DNA TGTGCCAGCAGCTCCCGTGGGCCTAGCGGGGGCACTCACACAGATACGCAGTATTTT. Residues: CASSSRGPSGGTHTDTQYF. The gene calls are TRBV5-6 and TRBJ2-3, with 10 bases matching TRBD2. Germline V gene sequence: CDR1 SGHDT, CDR2 YYEEEE. The V gene end was trimmed by 3 bases and the J gene end by 2 bases; junction bases not matched to a gene: 15. The CDR3 contains 19 residues.

This chain connects TRBV9 to TRBJ2-1; D is undetermined. V was shortened by 0 bases and J by 4 bases, with 14 bases between the two germline ends. This CDR3 spans 16 amino acids. Germline assignment: CDR1 SGDLS and CDR2 YYNGEE. CDR3 in DNA: TGTGCCAGCAGCGTAGGAGTGGCAGGCACATACAATGAGCAGTTCTTC. Protein: CASSVGVAGTYNEQFF. The variable domain in full, completed from reference TRBV9 and TRBJ2-1, reads DSGVTQTPKHLITATGQRVTLRCSPRSGDLSVYWYQQSLDQGLQFLIQYYNGEERAKGNILERFSAQQFPDLHSELNLSSLELGDSALYFCASSVGVAGTYNEQFFGPGTRLTVL.

This clone was counted a single time. J is TRBJ2-1 and V is TRBV27; 10 bases match TRBD2. The J segment lost 5 bases and the V segment lost 1 base, leaving 8 bases of the junction unmatched. Per germline, CDR1 MNHEY and CDR2 SMNVEV (reference sequence). CDR3 length equals 17 residues. CDR3 in amino acids: CASSLYRLAGVNNEQFF. The DNA for the CDR3 is TGTGCCAGCAGTTTATATCGCCTAGCGGGAGTTAACAATGAGCAGTTCTTC.

The J gene is TRBJ2-1, the V gene TRBV24-1; the match to TRBD1 covers 9 bases. In germline, CDR1 is KGHDR, CDR2 SFDVKD. J lost 6 bases, V lost 3 bases, and 5 bases had no gene match. The CDR3 is made up of 15 amino acids. The CDR3 region has the DNA TGTGCCACCAGTGATGTGGGACAGGGTGGCAATGAGCAGTTCTTC. Its protein is CATSDVGQGGNEQFF.

V is TRBV6-5 and J is TRBJ2-1; D may be TRBD2 (6 bases). Germline CDR1 is MNHEY and CDR2 is SVGAGI. CDR3 length: 12 residues. Trimming pared 6 bases from V and 13 bases from J, leaving 16 bases between. CDR3 nucleotides: TGTGCCAGCAGGATACCCATGGGGGGACAGTTCTTC. As protein: CASRIPMGGQFF.

This sequence joins TRBV7-3 and TRBJ2-7; TRBD2 matches 10 bases. The CDR3 contains 12 residues. Trimming at V came to 6 bases and at J to 6 bases, leaving 2 bases not matched to a gene. Germline V gene lookup returns CDR1 SGHTA and CDR2 FQGTGA. CDR3 sequence (DNA): TGTGCCAGCAGTCCTAGCGGGGGCGAGCAGTACTTC. Encoded protein: CASSPSGGEQYF.

This clone showed up just a few times. The gene calls are TRBV5-8 and TRBJ1-1; D ambiguous. Germline V gene lookup returns CDR1 SGHTS and CDR2 YDEGEE. The CDR3 loop spans 13 amino acids. Trimming pared 1 base from V and 1 base from J, leaving 5 bases between. CDR3 residues: CASSLRGNTEAFF. CDR3 DNA sequence: TGTGCCAGCAGCTTGAGAGGGAACACTGAAGCTTTCTTT.

This sequence joins TRBV3-1 (or the pseudogene TRBV3-2) and TRBJ1-5; a possible D gene is TRBD1 (5 bases). Looked up from germline, CDR1 is LGHDT and CDR2 is YNNKEL (reference sequence). The CDR3 contains 16 residues. Trimming removed 1 base at V and 4 bases at J, with 14 bases between. The CDR3 loop is CASSQVYQGPNQPQHF. CDR3 bases: TGTGCCAGCAGCCAAGTTTATCAGGGCCCAAATCAGCCCCAGCATTTT.

The CDR3 here is CAISGATGTNQPQHF. The CDR3 DNA reads as TGTGCCATCAGTGGGGCGACAGGGACCAATCAGCCCCAGCATTTT. This chain joins TRBV10-3 and TRBJ1-5; 7 bases fit TRBD1. The CDR3 is 15 amino acids. Trimming cost V 4 bases and J 3 bases; bases outside gene matches: 6. The germline V gene has CDR1 ENHRY and CDR2 SYGVKD.

The J gene is TRBJ1-5, the V gene TRBV28; TRBD1 matches 8 bases. V lost 7 bases and J lost 6; bases outside the gene matches: 8. Germline CDR1 and CDR2: MDHEN and SYDVKM. The CDR3 runs to 14 residues. The CDR3 DNA reads TGTGCCAGCACCCAAACAGGGGGACGTCAGCCCCAGCATTTT. Translating gives CASTQTGGRQPQHF.

This CDR3 is CASSRYGTSGGSRTDTQYF. The CDR3 DNA reads as TGTGCCAGCAGCCGCTACGGGACTAGCGGGGGGTCCCGCACAGATACGCAGTATTTT. V and J are TRBV7-3 and TRBJ2-3; 15 nucleotides align to TRBD2. The V gene's germline CDR1 is SGHTA and CDR2 FQGTGA. J was trimmed by 1 base and V by 5 bases; bases with no gene match: 10. The CDR3 covers 19 residues.

This chain connects TRBV5-1 to TRBJ1-1; tentative D call: TRBD1 (6 bases). Trimming stripped 4 bases from V and 5 bases from J, with 18 bases between. The CDR3 covers 15 residues. Germline assignment: CDR1 SGHRS and CDR2 YFSETQ. The DNA of the CDR3 is TGCGCCAGCAGCCAGCTAGGGGGATCAGGTACTGAAGCTTTCTTT. Its translation is CASSQLGGSGTEAFF.

The rearrangement joins TRBV3-1 (or the pseudogene TRBV3-2) to TRBJ2-3; D is undetermined. Trimming removed 4 bases from V and 1 base from J, with 6 bases in between. This CDR3 spans 13 amino acids. Per germline, CDR1 LGHDT and CDR2 YNNKEL (reference sequence). This CDR3 reads CASSLLRTDTQYF. CDR3 DNA: TGTGCCAGCAGCCTCCTTCGCACAGATACGCAGTATTTT.

This chain joins TRBV19 and TRBJ2-5; 7 nucleotides align to TRBD2. CDR1 and CDR2 (germline): LNHDA, SQIVND (reference sequence). This CDR3 spans 12 amino acids. Germline trimming cut 10 bases from V and 1 base from J; bases unmatched to any gene: 3. The CDR3 sequence: CATGGLQETQYF. The CDR3 bases are TGTGCCACGGGGGGTCTCCAAGAGACCCAGTACTTC.

The chain uses TRBV19 and TRBJ1-5, with D tentatively TRBD1 (6 bases). Germline values: CDR1 LNHDA, CDR2 SQIVND (reference sequence). This CDR3 has 17 amino acids. The ends were cut back, 6 bases at V and 4 bases at J, with 22 bases in the middle. The DNA for the CDR3 is TGTGCCAGTAGCGAGGAACGCAGGGGAACCAGAAATCAGCCCCAGCATTTT. It translates to CASSEERRGTRNQPQHF.

The chain recombines TRBV19 with TRBJ1-5, with D unresolved. Germline values: CDR1 LNHDA, CDR2 SQIVND (reference sequence). The CDR3 totals 12 residues. Deletions cut 5 bases from V and 7 bases from J, with 9 bases between. This CDR3 is CASSLQFQPQHF. The CDR3 DNA reads as TGTGCCAGTAGTTTGCAGTTCCAGCCCCAGCATTTT.

The gene calls are TRBV12-3 or TRBV12-4 and TRBJ2-7; D might be TRBD1 (5 bases). The CDR3 has 12 residues. Trimming shortened V by 5 bases and J by 4 bases, and 9 bases separated the two germline ends. CDR3 sequence: CASSPQGYEQYF. The CDR3 DNA is TGTGCCAGCAGTCCTCAGGGTTACGAGCAGTACTTC.

The V gene is TRBV11-1, the J gene TRBJ2-7, with 8 bases fitting TRBD1. The germline V gene has CDR1 SGHAT and CDR2 FQDESV (reference sequence). The CDR3 runs 14 residues. J was trimmed by 1 base and V by 3 bases; bases with no gene match: 2. In DNA form, the CDR3 reads TGTGCCAGCAGCTTCAGGACAGGGTCCTACGAGCAGTACTTC. Protein: CASSFRTGSYEQYF. The whole variable domain, filled in from reference TRBV11-1 and TRBJ2-7, reads EAEVAQSPRYKITEKSQAVAFWCDPISGHATLYWYRQILGQGPELLVQFQDESVVDDSQLPKDRFSAERLKGVDSTLKIQPAELGDSAMYLCASSFRTGSYEQYFGPGTRLTVT.

The rearrangement joins TRBV19 to TRBJ1-1; the D gene is possibly TRBD1 (6 bases). Trimming took 4 bases from V and 3 from J, leaving 12 bases between them. Per the germline V gene, CDR1 is LNHDA and CDR2 is SQIVND (reference sequence). CDR3 length: 14 residues. The chain's CDR3 is CASSTIQGYTEAFF. CDR3 DNA: TGTGCCAGTAGTACCATACAGGGTTACACTGAAGCTTTCTTT.

V usage is TRBV21-1 and J usage is TRBJ2-7; the D segment call TRBD2 is taken from the table without a DNA check. TRBV21-1 is listed as a pseudogene. CDR3 size: 13 residues. CDR3 sequence reads: CASSKVPRYEQYF. The CDR3 nucleotides are TGTGCCAGCAGCAAAGTCCCCCGCTACGAGCAGTACTTC.

The V call is TRBV6-5, the J call TRBJ2-7; maybe TRBD1 (5 bases). The germline CDR1 and CDR2 sequences are MNHEY and SVGAGI. This CDR3 spans 15 amino acids. V was clipped by 3 bases and J by 4 bases, with 16 bases between them. The CDR3 DNA sequence: TGTGCCAGCAGTTATACAGGATCGTCCGTATACGAGCAGTACTTC. It codes for CASSYTGSSVYEQYF.